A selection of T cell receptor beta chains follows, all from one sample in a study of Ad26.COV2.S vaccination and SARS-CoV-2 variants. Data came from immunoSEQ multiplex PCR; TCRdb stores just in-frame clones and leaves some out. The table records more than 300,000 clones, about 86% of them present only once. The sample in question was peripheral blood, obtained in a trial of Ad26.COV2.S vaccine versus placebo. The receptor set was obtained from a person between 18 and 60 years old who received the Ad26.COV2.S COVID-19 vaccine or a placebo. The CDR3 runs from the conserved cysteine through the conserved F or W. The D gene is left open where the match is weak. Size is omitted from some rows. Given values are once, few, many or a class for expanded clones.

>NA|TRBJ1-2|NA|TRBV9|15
CASSPARGGDYGYTF
TGTGCCAGCAGCCCCGCCAGGGGAGGGGACTATGGCTACACCTTC
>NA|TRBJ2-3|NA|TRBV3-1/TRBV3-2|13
CASSPRLSDTQYF
TGTGCCAGCAGCCCCCGGCTTTCAGATACGCAGTATTTT
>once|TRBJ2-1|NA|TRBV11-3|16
CASSRGVQSSYNEQFF
TGTGCCAGCAGCCGAGGGGTACAGAGCTCCTACAATGAGCAGTTCTTC
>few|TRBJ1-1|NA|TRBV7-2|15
CASSLARELNTEAFF
TGTGCCAGCAGCTTAGCTAGGGAATTGAACACTGAAGCTTTCTTT
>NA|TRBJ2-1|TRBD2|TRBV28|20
CASRPGGLAGGRGSYNEQFF
TGTGCCAGCAGACCCGGAGGGCTAGCGGGAGGGCGGGGCTCCTACAATGAGCAGTTCTTC
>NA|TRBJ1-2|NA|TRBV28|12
CASSLKNSGYTF
TGTGCCAGCAGTTTGAAGAACTCTGGCTACACCTTC
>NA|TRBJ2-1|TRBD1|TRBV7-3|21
CASSLKSVGDRGRGDYNEQFF
TGTGCCAGCAGCTTAAAATCTGTGGGGGACAGGGGGCGCGGAGACTACAATGAGCAGTTCTTC
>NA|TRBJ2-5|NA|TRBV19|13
CASKPVGQETQYF
TGTGCCAGTAAACCGGTGGGGCAAGAGACCCAGTACTTC
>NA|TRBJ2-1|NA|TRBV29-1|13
CSVVSGLDNEQFF
TGCAGCGTTGTCTCGGGATTGGACAATGAGCAGTTCTTC
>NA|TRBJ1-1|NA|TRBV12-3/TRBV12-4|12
CASRDLNTEAFF
TGTGCCAGCAGGGACTTGAACACTGAAGCTTTCTTT
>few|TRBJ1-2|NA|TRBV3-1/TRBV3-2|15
CASFSRRGVNYGYTF
TGTGCCAGTTTTAGCAGGCGGGGTGTTAACTATGGCTACACCTTC
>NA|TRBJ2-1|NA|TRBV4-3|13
CASSHHRVNEQFF
TGCGCCAGCAGCCACCACAGGGTCAATGAGCAGTTCTTC
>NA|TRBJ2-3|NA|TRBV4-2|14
CASSQVGHADTQYF
TGTGCCAGCAGCCAAGTTGGGCATGCAGATACGCAGTATTTT
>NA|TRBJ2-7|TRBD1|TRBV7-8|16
CASSLEGQGLKNEQYF
TGTGCCAGCAGCTTAGAGGGACAGGGACTCAAAAACGAGCAGTACTTC
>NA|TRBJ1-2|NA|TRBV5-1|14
CASSLEGLQYGYTF
TGCGCCAGCAGCTTGGAGGGACTCCAGTATGGCTACACCTTC
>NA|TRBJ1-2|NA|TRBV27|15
CASSFSPDSSWGYTF
TGTGCCAGCAGTTTCTCGCCGGACTCATCGTGGGGCTACACCTTC